Listed below are T cell receptor beta chains from one sample, sequenced in a study of blood T cell repertoires in COVID-19. This table comes from immunoSEQ multiplex PCR, and its TCRdb copy is limited to in-frame clones, with some not included. The sample comprises fewer than 250,000 clones, 88% of which are singletons, and roughly 2.5% rests with the top ten. The source material was peripheral blood. The receptors here all came from a woman in her sixties or seventies with acute or convalescent COVID-19. Both conserved end residues are part of each CDR3. D genes are given only for firm matches.

J gene	D gene	V gene	CDR3 DNA	CDR3 protein
TRBJ1-1	TRBD1	TRBV19	TGTGCCAGTAGTTTGTGGGACAGGGGGACCACACCTGAAGCTTTCTTT	CASSLWDRGTTPEAFF
TRBJ1-4	-	TRBV3-1/TRBV3-2	TGTGCCAACAGCGGCAGGGGTGGGACTAATGAAAAACTGTTTTTT	CANSGRGGTNEKLFF
TRBJ2-2	TRBD2	TRBV12-5	TGTGCTAGTGGGTCGATTTTAGCGGGAGGGCCTAGCACCGGGGAGCTGTTTTTT	CASGSILAGGPSTGELFF
TRBJ2-1	TRBD1	TRBV5-4	TGTGCCAGCAGCTTGCCGACAAAAGGGGGCGCCTACAATGAGCAGTTCTTC	CASSLPTKGGAYNEQFF
TRBJ1-4	-	TRBV28	TGTGCCAGCCTGGGTGGAAACGGGGAAAAACTGTTTTTT	CASLGGNGEKLFF
TRBJ2-7	TRBD2	TRBV11-3	TGTGCCAGCAGCTTAACTAGCGGTCGATCCTACGAGCAGTACTTC	CASSLTSGRSYEQYF
TRBJ1-1	-	TRBV5-1	TGCGCCAGCAGCTACTTTGGGGGATCGGACAGTCAGAACACTGAAGCTTTCTTT	CASSYFGGSDSQNTEAFF
TRBJ1-1	-	TRBV5-5	TGTGCCAGCAGCTTAACAACCATGAACACTGAAGCTTTCTTT	CASSLTTMNTEAFF
TRBJ1-5	-	TRBV6-2/TRBV6-3	TGTGCCAGCAGTTCTGCTAATAGCAATCAGCCCCAGCATTTT	CASSSANSNQPQHF
TRBJ2-3	TRBD2	TRBV27	TGTGCCAGCAGTTACGGACTAGCGGGAGGGCCCGAGGCAGATACGCAGTATTTT	CASSYGLAGGPEADTQYF
TRBJ2-4	TRBD2	TRBV7-2	TGTGCCAGCAGCTTAGCGTTATTGGGGGGGAGAAACATTCAGTACTTC	CASSLALLGGRNIQYF